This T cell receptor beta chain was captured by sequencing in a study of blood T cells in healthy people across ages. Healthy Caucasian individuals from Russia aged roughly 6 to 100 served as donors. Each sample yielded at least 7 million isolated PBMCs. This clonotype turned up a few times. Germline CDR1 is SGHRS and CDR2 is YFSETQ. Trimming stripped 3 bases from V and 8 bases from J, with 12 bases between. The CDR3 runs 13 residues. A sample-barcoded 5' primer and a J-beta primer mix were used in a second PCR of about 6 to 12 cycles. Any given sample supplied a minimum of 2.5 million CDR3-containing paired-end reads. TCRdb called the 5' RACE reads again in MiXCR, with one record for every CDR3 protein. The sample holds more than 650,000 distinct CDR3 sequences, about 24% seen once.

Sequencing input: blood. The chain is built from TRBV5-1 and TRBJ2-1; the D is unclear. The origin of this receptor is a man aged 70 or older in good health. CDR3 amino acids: CASSSMVEDEQFF. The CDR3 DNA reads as TGCGCCAGCAGCTCAATGGTTGAGGATGAGCAGTTCTTC.